This T cell receptor (beta chain) is drawn from a study of breast tumors, draining lymph nodes, adjacent tissues. Notes on the study in general: Data fit most tumor T cells coming from lymph node, expanding in tumor. The lymph node origin of tumor T cells was framed as consistent with a hypothesis, not demonstrated. Tumor and nontumor repertoires were significantly more similar in luminal-like than in basal-like breast cancer. Compared with lymph nodes, tumors were less diverse; compared with nontumor tissue, more.

As for this clonotype: Its antigen is still unknown.

TCRdb used MiXCR to reprocess the multiplex PCR reads, holding one entry per CDR3 protein. The sample lists tens of thousands of distinct CDR3 sequences; 68% were seen once. The sample comprised tumor-adjacent breast tissue. The clonotype originates from a female donor with breast cancer. Some clones in this sample may be carry-over from other donors' samples.

The CDR3 nucleotides are TGTGCCAGCAGCCCTAGCGCCTCCTACGAGCAGTACTTC. Its protein is CASSPSASYEQYF. The rearrangement joins TRBV7-9 to TRBJ2-7; D perhaps matches TRBD2 (6 bases). Per germline, CDR1 SEHNR and CDR2 FQNEAQ (reference sequence). The CDR3 loop spans 13 amino acids. V was shortened by 5 bases and J by 0 bases, with 8 bases between the two germline ends.